This T cell receptor (beta chain) was found in a study of T-cell memory formation after mild COVID-19. As for the study in general: There were largely donor-specific TCR clusters.

Concerning this clonotype: Its antigen is undetermined.

TCRdb fed the 5' RACE reads into MiXCR, producing one record per CDR3 protein. The profile covers about 90,000 distinct CDR3 sequences, with about 15% appearing a single time and 39% taken by the ten largest. Study-level results: Later expanders leaned CD4+, whereas day 15 to 85 contracting clones were balanced CD4/CD8.

The CDR3 spans 15 residues. J lost 0 bases, V lost 6 bases, and 1 base had no gene match. The sample comprised PBMCs or a T cell subset sorted from them (not recorded which). The chain is built from TRBV12-3 or TRBV12-4 and TRBJ2-2; 10 bases are a match to TRBD2. This TCR derives from a man aged 18 to 30 who had mild COVID-19 (a few samples of this study predate the infection). Cell type and time point are not known. The DNA for the CDR3 is TGTGCCAGCAGGGGACTAGCGCCGAACACCGGGGAGCTGTTTTTT. Its protein is CASRGLAPNTGELFF.